These 22 T cell receptor beta chains share one sample of origin, sequenced in a study of blood T cell repertoires in COVID-19. Method: immunoSEQ multiplex PCR; TCRdb's copy keeps in-frame clones and lacks some. The table lists around 150,000 clones, around 82% of them singletons. The sequenced sample consisted of PBMCs or T cells enriched from blood (not recorded which). The receptors come from a man aged 35 to 55 who had recovered from COVID-19.

This chain uses TRBV5-1 with TRBJ2-3; 12 nucleotides align to TRBD2. Trimming cost V 5 bases and J 3 bases; bases outside gene matches: 10. The CDR3 totals 17 residues. In germline, CDR1 is SGHRS, CDR2 YFSETQ. The CDR3 DNA sequence: TGCGCCAGCAGACAACTAGCGGGGGGTCCGATTACAGATACGCAGTATTTT. This sequence encodes CASRQLAGGPITDTQYF.

This clone appeared a single time. The rearrangement joins TRBV30 to TRBJ1-1; 7 bases fit TRBD1. The V and J ends lost 0 bases and 7 bases, in that order; junction bases with no gene match: 8. This CDR3 contains 14 residues. In germline, CDR1 is GTSNPN, CDR2 SVGIG (reference sequence). The CDR3 DNA sequence: TGTGCCTGGAGTGTCGGACAGGCCGGGGGTGAAGCTTTCTTT. Translation gives CAWSVGQAGGEAFF.

This chain connects TRBV7-6 to TRBJ2-7; the D gene is possibly TRBD1 (6 bases). The CDR3 runs to 12 residues. CDR1 is SGHVS, CDR2 FNYEAQ, per germline. V was trimmed by 4 bases and J by 6 bases, leaving 10 bases between them. DNA for the CDR3: TGTGCCAGCAGCTCGGACAGCATCGAGCAGTACTTC. Protein: CASSSDSIEQYF. The whole variable domain, remainder taken from reference TRBV7-6 and TRBJ2-7, is GAGVSQSPRYKVTKRGQDVALRCDPISGHVSLYWYRQALGQGPEFLTYFNYEAQQDKSGLPNDRFSAERPEGSISTLTIQRTEQRDSAMYRCASSSDSIEQYFGPGTRLTVT.

The genes are TRBV19 and TRBJ2-5, with 7 bases identical to TRBD1. Trimming removed 10 bases from V and 5 bases from J; junction bases left unmatched: 16. CDR1 LNHDA and CDR2 SQIVND come from the germline V gene (reference sequence). This CDR3 contains 15 residues. The CDR3: CATSEDRVGVETQYF. The CDR3 DNA reads TGTGCCACCTCGGAAGACAGGGTCGGGGTGGAGACCCAGTACTTC.

By sample fraction, this clone is large. The V gene is TRBV27, the J gene TRBJ1-2; D is unresolved. V shed 0 bases and J shed 2 bases, with 13 bases lying between them. This CDR3 has 16 residues. In germline, CDR1 is MNHEY, CDR2 SMNVEV (reference sequence). The DNA for the CDR3 is TGTGCCAGCAGTTTATCCTCGGGAGGGCGAAACTATGGCTACACCTTC. Protein sequence: CASSLSSGGRNYGYTF.

This clone appeared once. The CDR3 coding sequence is TGTGCCAGCAGTGCTGGGGACAGCCACTACGAGCAGTACGTC. Amino acid sequence: CASSAGDSHYEQYV. The V gene is TRBV6-1, the J gene TRBJ2-7; 7 bases agree with TRBD1. V was clipped by 4 bases and J by 3 bases; unmatched bases: 6. Germline assignment: CDR1 MNHNS and CDR2 SASEGT. This CDR3 spans 14 amino acids.

The chain has TRBV4-2 and TRBJ2-7; the match to TRBD2 covers 9 bases. Per germline, CDR1 LGHNA and CDR2 YNFKEQ. V lost 6 bases and J lost 2; bases outside the gene matches: 17. This CDR3 contains 18 residues. CDR3 bases: TGTGCCAGCAGTCGGGCCAGCGGGGGGATACCGGGACCCTACGAGCAGTACGTC. This sequence encodes CASSRASGGIPGPYEQYV.

This clone has a single count. The rearrangement joins TRBV4-1 to TRBJ1-3; a possible D gene is TRBD1 (6 bases). CDR3 length: 17 residues. The germline V gene encodes CDR1 MGHRA and CDR2 YSYEKL. With 1 base removed from V and 2 bases from J, the gap between germline ends came to 15 bases. CDR3 loop: CASSQAVGQLTGNTIYF. The CDR3 DNA reads TGCGCCAGCAGCCAAGCCGTCGGACAGCTTACTGGAAACACCATATATTTT.

The chain joins TRBV30 to TRBJ1-1; D gene ambiguous. V shed 5 bases and J shed 0 bases, with 7 bases lying between them. Per germline, CDR1 GTSNPN and CDR2 SVGIG (reference sequence). The CDR3 runs to 12 residues. CDR3 DNA: TGTGCCTGGGTAAATATGAACACTGAAGCTTTCTTT. Protein: CAWVNMNTEAFF.

The V and J genes are TRBV6-1 and TRBJ1-3, with D maybe TRBD1 (6 bases). V gave up 3 bases and J gave up 4 bases, with 13 bases separating them. The CDR3 has 15 amino acids. Germline values: CDR1 MNHNS, CDR2 SASEGT. DNA for the CDR3: TGTGCCAGCAGTGAGAGGACAGCCAGGGGAAACACCATATATTTT. Translating it yields CASSERTARGNTIYF.

The chain couples TRBV19 to TRBJ2-5, with 12 bases that match TRBD2. The germline CDR1 and CDR2 sequences are LNHDA and SQIVND (reference sequence). The CDR3 is 15 residues long. V lost 3 bases, J lost 9 bases, and 8 bases stayed unmatched. The CDR3, as DNA: TGTGCCAGTAGTATCAGACTAGCGGGGGTTAGGGCCCAGTACTTC. The encoded protein is CASSIRLAGVRAQYF.

The V gene is TRBV9, the J gene TRBJ2-1; 13 bases line up with TRBD2. CDR3 length: 15 residues. Per germline, CDR1 SGDLS and CDR2 YYNGEE. Germline trimming cut 7 bases from V and 9 bases from J; bases unmatched to any gene: 10. The CDR3 sequence is CASCATSGGFREQFF. In DNA, the CDR3 is TGTGCCAGCTGCGCGACTAGCGGGGGGTTTCGTGAGCAGTTCTTC.

The CDR3: CATSPKRGLVDEQFF. In nucleotides, the CDR3 is TGTGCCACCAGCCCGAAACGCGGCCTGGTGGATGAGCAGTTCTTC. The chain recombines TRBV15 with TRBJ2-1; D is undetermined. The CDR3 has 15 amino acids. Trimming removed 5 bases at V and 8 bases at J, with 19 bases between. CDR1 is LNHNV, CDR2 YYDKDF, per germline (reference sequence).

V gene TRBV27 combines with J gene TRBJ1-2; D is unclear. With 2 bases removed from V and 5 bases from J, the gap between germline ends came to 12 bases. This CDR3 spans 14 amino acids. Germline V gene lookup returns CDR1 MNHEY and CDR2 SMNVEV (reference sequence). The CDR3 region has the DNA TGTGCCAGCAGTTTAAGAGGGCAGCTATATGGCTACACCTTC. Its translation is CASSLRGQLYGYTF.

CDR3 region: CASKEGRRDQPQHF. CDR3 nucleotide sequence: TGTGCCAGTAAAGAGGGTAGGAGAGATCAGCCCCAGCATTTT. The chain uses TRBV19 and TRBJ1-5; D gene uncertain. Germline loops: CDR1 LNHDA, CDR2 SQIVND (reference sequence). The length of the CDR3 is 14 residues. V was shortened by 7 bases and J by 5 bases, with 15 bases between the two germline ends.

The CDR3 nucleotides read TGTGCCAGCAGCTTGGAAGTGAACAGACCGGTCGGGGAGCTGTTTTTT. This encodes CASSLEVNRPVGELFF. The V gene is TRBV5-5, the J gene TRBJ2-2; D ambiguous. Germline assignment: CDR1 SGHKS and CDR2 YYEKEE (reference sequence). The V and J ends lost 0 bases and 7 bases respectively, with 16 bases between them. CDR3 size: 16 residues.

The chain employs TRBV7-6 and TRBJ2-3, with TRBD2 matching 10 bases. J gave up 5 bases and V 5 bases, and 13 bases lay outside the gene matches. Germline assignment: CDR1 SGHVS and CDR2 FNYEAQ. There are 17 residues in the CDR3. CDR3 coding DNA: TGTGCCAGCAGCAAAACAATAGCGGGGGGCGGCGGAGATACGCAGTATTTT. Residues: CASSKTIAGGGGDTQYF.

V is TRBV27 and J is TRBJ2-2; TRBD1 matches 9 bases. Losses at the gene ends were 8 bases for V and 4 bases for J; bases not matched to a gene: 8. The CDR3 totals 15 residues. The germline gives CDR1 MNHEY, CDR2 SMNVEV (reference sequence). CDR3 sequence: CASRQGQGPTGELFF. The CDR3 DNA reads as TGTGCCAGCCGCCAAGGACAGGGGCCCACCGGGGAGCTGTTTTTT.

This clone was detected a few times. The rearrangement links TRBV3-1 (or the pseudogene TRBV3-2) to TRBJ1-2; 10 bases fit TRBD1. J was trimmed by 4 bases and V by 0 bases; bases with no gene match: 5. The CDR3 totals 16 residues. Per the germline V gene, CDR1 is LGHDT and CDR2 is YNNKEL (reference sequence). The CDR3 reads CASSQEGQGGLYGYTF. The DNA for the CDR3 is TGTGCCAGCAGCCAAGAAGGACAGGGGGGCCTCTATGGCTACACCTTC.

The chain has TRBV29-1 and TRBJ1-2, with D possibly TRBD1 on 6 matching bases. V lost 4 bases and J 4 bases, leaving 13 bases between the germline ends. The length of the CDR3 is 13 residues. From germline, CDR1 is SQVTM and CDR2 ANQGSEA. This CDR3 reads CSVVPGRGYGYTF. Written as DNA, the CDR3 is TGCAGCGTTGTTCCTGGCAGGGGCTATGGCTACACCTTC.

In this sample, this clone turned up once. The J gene is TRBJ1-4, the V gene TRBV14; TRBD1 might be the D (6 bases). V was trimmed by 2 bases and J by 4 bases, leaving 11 bases between them. The CDR3 consists of 15 residues. Per germline, CDR1 SGHDN and CDR2 FVKESK. In DNA form, the CDR3 reads TGTGCCAGCAGCCAACAGGGGCGGATTAATGAAAAACTGTTTTTT. This encodes CASSQQGRINEKLFF.

The genes are TRBV7-2 and TRBJ2-1; 13 bases are shared with TRBD2. Germline CDR1 and CDR2: SGHTA and FQGNSA. V gave up 1 base and J gave up 3 bases; unmatched junction bases: 9. The CDR3 is 19 residues long. CDR3 protein: CASSLVRTSGGRIYNEQFF. DNA of the CDR3: TGTGCCAGCAGCTTAGTTCGGACTAGCGGGGGACGGATCTACAATGAGCAGTTCTTC.